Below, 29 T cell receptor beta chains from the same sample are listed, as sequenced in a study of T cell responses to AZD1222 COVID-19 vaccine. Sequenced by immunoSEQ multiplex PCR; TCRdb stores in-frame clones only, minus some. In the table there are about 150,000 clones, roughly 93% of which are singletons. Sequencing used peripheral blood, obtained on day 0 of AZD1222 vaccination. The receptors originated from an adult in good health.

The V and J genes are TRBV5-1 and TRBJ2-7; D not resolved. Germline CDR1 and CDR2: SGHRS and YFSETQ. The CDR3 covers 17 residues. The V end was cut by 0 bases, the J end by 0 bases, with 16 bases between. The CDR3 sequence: CASSLALGRLPSYEQYF. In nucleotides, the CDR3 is TGCGCCAGCAGCTTGGCCCTCGGACGTCTTCCCTCCTACGAGCAGTACTTC.

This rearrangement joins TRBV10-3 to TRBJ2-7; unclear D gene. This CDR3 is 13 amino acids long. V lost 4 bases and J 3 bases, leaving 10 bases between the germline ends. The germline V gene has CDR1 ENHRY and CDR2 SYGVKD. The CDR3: CAISALSDYEQYF. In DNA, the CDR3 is TGTGCCATCAGTGCCCTTTCCGACTACGAGCAGTACTTC.

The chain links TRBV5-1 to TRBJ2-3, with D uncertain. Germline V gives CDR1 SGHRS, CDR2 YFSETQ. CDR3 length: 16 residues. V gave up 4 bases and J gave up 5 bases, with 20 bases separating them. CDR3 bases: TGCGCCAGCAGCGTCTCTGGGTCCCCCTCTGTAGATACGCAGTATTTT. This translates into CASSVSGSPSVDTQYF.

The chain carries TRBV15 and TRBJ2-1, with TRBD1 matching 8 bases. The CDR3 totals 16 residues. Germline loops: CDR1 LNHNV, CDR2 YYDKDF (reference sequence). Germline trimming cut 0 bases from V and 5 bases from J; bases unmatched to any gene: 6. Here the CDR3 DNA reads TGTGCCACCAGCAGAGAGGACAGGGCATCGGACAATGAGCAGTTCTTC. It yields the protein CATSREDRASDNEQFF.

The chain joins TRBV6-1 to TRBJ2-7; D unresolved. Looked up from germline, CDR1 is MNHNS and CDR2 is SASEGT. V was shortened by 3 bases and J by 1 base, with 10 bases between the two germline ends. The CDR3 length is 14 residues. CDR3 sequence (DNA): TGTGCCAGCAGTGATCGAGACCTTTCCTACGAGCAGTACTTC. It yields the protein CASSDRDLSYEQYF.

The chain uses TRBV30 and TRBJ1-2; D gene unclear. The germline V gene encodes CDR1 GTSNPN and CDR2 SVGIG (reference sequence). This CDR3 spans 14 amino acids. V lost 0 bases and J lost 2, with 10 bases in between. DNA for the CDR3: TGTGCCTGGAGTGTACCGTACGGAAACTATGGCTACACCTTC. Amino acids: CAWSVPYGNYGYTF.

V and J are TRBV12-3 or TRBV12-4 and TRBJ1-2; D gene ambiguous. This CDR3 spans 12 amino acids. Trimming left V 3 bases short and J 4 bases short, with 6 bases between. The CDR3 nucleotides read TGTGCCAGCAGTTTCGATCTCTATGGCTACACCTTC. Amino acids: CASSFDLYGYTF.

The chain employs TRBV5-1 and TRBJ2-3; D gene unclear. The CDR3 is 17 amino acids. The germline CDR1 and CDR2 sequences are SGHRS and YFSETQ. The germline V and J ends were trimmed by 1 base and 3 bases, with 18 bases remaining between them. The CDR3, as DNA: TGCGCCAGCAGCTTGCACGGAGAAGCACCGTTAACAGATACGCAGTATTTT. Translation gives CASSLHGEAPLTDTQYF. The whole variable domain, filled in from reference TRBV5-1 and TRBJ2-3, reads KAGVTQTPRYLIKTRGQQVTLSCSPISGHRSVSWYQQTPGQGLQFLFEYFSETQRNKGNFPGRFSGRQFSNSRSEMNVSTLELGDSALYLCASSLHGEAPLTDTQYFGPGTRLTVL.

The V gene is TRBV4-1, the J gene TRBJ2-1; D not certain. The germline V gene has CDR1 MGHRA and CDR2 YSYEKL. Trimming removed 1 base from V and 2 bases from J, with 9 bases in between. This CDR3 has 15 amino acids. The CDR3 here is CASSQVLSPYNEQFF. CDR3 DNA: TGCGCCAGCAGCCAAGTATTGTCACCCTACAATGAGCAGTTCTTC.

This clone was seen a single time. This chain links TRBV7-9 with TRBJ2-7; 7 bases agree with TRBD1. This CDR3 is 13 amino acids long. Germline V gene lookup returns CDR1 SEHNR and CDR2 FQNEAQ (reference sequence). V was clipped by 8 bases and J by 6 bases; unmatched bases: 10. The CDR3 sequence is CASSRGGPGEQYF. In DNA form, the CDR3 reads TGTGCCAGCTCGAGAGGGGGCCCGGGCGAGCAGTACTTC. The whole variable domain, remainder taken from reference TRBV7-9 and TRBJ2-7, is DTGVSQNPRHKITKRGQNVTFRCDPISEHNRLYWYRQTLGQGPEFLTYFQNEAQLEKSRLLSDRFSAERPKGSFSTLEIQRTEQGDSAMYLCASSRGGPGEQYFGPGTRLTVT.

CDR3: CASSEWRQGNEQFF. CDR3 in DNA: TGTGCCAGCAGTGAATGGCGGCAGGGGAATGAGCAGTTCTTC. The chain recombines TRBV2 with TRBJ2-1; maybe TRBD1 (6 bases). With 2 bases removed from V and 7 bases from J, the gap between germline ends came to 12 bases. Per the germline V gene, CDR1 is SNHLY and CDR2 is FYNNEI. The CDR3 covers 14 residues.

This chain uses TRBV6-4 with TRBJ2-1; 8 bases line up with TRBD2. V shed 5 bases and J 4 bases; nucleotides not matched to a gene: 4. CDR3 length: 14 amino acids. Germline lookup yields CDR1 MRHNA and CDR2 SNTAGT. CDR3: CASSPGLEYNEQFF. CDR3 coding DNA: TGTGCCAGCAGTCCGGGACTAGAGTACAATGAGCAGTTCTTC.

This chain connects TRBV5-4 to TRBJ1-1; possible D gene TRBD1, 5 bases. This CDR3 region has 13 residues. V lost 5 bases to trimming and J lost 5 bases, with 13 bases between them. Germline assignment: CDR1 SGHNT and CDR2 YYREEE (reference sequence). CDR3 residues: CASRPGTATEAFF. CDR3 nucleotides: TGTGCCAGCAGACCCGGGACGGCTACTGAAGCTTTCTTT.

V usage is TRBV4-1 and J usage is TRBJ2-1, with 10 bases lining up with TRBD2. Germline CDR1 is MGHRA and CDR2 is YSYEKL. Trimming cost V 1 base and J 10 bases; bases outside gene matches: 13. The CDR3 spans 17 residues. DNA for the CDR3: TGCGCCAGCAGCCAAGTCCGAGGGACTAGCGAACTACTGGAGCAGTTCTTC. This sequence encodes CASSQVRGTSELLEQFF.

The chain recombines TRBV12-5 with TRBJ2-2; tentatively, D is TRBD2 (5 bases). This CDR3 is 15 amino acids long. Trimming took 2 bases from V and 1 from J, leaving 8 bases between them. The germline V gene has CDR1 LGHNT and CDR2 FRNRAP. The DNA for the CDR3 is TGTGCTAGTGGTTTGAGCCGGGGGAACACCGGGGAGCTGTTTTTT. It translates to CASGLSRGNTGELFF.

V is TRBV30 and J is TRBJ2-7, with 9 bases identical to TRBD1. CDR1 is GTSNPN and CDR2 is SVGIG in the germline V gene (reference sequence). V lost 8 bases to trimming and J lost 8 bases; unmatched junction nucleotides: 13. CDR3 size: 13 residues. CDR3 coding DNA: TGTGCCCTAGACCCGGGACAGGGTGTTAAGCAGTACTTC. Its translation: CALDPGQGVKQYF.

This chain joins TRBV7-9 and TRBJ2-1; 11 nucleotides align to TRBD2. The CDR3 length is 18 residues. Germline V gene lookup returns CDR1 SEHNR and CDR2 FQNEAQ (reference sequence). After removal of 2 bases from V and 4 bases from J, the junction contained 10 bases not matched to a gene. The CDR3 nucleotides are TGTGCCAGCAGCTTAAAGCCAGCGCCTAGCGGGAGGTACAATGAGCAGTTCTTC. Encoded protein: CASSLKPAPSGRYNEQFF.

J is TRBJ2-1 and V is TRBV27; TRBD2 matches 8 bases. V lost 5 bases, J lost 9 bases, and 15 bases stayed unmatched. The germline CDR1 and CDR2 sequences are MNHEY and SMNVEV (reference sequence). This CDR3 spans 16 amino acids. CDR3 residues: CASSSREGGHRPEQFF. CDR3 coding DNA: TGTGCCAGCAGTAGTCGGGAGGGAGGCCACCGTCCTGAGCAGTTCTTC.

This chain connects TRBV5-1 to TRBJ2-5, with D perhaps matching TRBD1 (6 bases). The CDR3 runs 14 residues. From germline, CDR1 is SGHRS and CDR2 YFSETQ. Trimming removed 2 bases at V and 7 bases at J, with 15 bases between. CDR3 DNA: TGCGCCAGCAGCTTAATACAGGGTGATGGGACCCAGTACTTC. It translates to CASSLIQGDGTQYF.

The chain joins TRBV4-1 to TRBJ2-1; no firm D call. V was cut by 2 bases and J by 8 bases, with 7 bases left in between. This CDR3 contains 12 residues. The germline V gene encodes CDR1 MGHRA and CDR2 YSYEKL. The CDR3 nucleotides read TGCGCCAGCAGCCAATTGGGCTATGAGCAGTTCTTC. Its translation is CASSQLGYEQFF.

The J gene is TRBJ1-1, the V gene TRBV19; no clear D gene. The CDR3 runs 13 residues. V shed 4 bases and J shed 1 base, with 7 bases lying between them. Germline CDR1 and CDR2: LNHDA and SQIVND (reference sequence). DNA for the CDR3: TGTGCCAGTAGTACTCAGACGAACACTGAAGCTTTCTTT. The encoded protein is CASSTQTNTEAFF.

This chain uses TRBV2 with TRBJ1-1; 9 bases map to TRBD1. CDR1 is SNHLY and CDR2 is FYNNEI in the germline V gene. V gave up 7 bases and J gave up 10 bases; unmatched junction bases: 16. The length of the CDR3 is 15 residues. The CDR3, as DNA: TGTGCCAGCACGAAACAGACCACAGGGGGCAGGGGAGCTTTCTTT. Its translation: CASTKQTTGGRGAFF.

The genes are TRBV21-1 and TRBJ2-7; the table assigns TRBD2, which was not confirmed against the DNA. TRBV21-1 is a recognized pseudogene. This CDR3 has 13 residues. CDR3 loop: CASSKVGGVEQYF. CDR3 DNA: TGTGCCAGCAGCAAAGTCGGGGGGGTCGAGCAGTACTTC.

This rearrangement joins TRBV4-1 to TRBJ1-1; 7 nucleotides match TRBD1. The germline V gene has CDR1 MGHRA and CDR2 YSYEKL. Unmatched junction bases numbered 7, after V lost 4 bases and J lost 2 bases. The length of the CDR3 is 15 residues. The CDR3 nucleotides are TGCGCCAGCAGCCTCGGGCAGGGGGTAAACACTGAAGCTTTCTTT. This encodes CASSLGQGVNTEAFF.

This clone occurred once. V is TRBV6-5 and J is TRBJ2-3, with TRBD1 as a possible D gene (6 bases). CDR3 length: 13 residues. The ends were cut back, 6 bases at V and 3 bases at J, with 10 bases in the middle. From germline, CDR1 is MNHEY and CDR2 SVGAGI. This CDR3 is CASRDQGTDTQYF. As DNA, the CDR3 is TGTGCCAGCAGAGATCAGGGGACAGATACGCAGTATTTT.

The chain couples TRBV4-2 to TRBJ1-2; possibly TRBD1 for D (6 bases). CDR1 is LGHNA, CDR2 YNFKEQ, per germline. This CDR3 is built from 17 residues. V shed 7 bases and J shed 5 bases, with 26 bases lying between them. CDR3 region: CASTLDGTPQEGYGYTF. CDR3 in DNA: TGTGCCAGCACCCTGGACGGGACACCCCAAGAAGGGTATGGCTACACCTTC.

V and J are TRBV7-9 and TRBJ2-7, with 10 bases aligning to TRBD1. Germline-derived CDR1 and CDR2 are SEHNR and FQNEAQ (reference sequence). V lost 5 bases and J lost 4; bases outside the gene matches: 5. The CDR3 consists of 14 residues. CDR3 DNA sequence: TGTGCCAGCAGCCCTAGGACAGGGGGGTACGAGCAGTACTTC. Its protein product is CASSPRTGGYEQYF. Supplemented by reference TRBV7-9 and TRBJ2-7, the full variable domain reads DTGVSQNPRHKITKRGQNVTFRCDPISEHNRLYWYRQTLGQGPEFLTYFQNEAQLEKSRLLSDRFSAERPKGSFSTLEIQRTEQGDSAMYLCASSPRTGGYEQYFGPGTRLTVT.

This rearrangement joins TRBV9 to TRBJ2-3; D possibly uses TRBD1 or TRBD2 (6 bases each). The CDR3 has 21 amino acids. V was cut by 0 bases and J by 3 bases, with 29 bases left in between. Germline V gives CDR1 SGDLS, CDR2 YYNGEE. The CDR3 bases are TGTGCCAGCAGCGTAGGGATTGGGGACCCCAGCACAGGGAGGTGGACAGATACGCAGTATTTT. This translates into CASSVGIGDPSTGRWTDTQYF.

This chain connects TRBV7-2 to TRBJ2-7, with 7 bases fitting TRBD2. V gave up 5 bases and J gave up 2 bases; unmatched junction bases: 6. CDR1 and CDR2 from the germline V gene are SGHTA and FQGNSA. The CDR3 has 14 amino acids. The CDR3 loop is CASSPSGGTYEQYF. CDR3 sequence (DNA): TGTGCCAGCAGCCCGTCCGGGGGGACCTACGAGCAGTACTTC.